This T cell receptor (beta chain) was retrieved from a study of tumor and adjacent non-tumor tissue in lung cancer. At the level of the study: There were approximately twelve adenocarcinoma, 2 squamous cell carcinoma and 1 small cell lung cancer cases. The patients, around 10 men and several women, were about 30 to 85 with stage I to III disease. Overall study results and limits: Top 100 clones took a larger repertoire share in normal lung.

This sample's RNA came from whole unsorted tissue. The CDR3 spans 13 residues. Germline values: CDR1 SGHNT, CDR2 YYREEE (reference sequence). Regarding this clonotype: The antigen is unknown. Its ends do not fully match the called genes, so a read error is possible.

The library came from three nested PCR rounds adapted from ARM-PCR protocols. TCRdb called the multiplex PCR reads again in MiXCR, with one record for every CDR3 protein. The sample lists roughly 150,000 distinct CDR3 sequences; around 60% were seen once. Sequencing was performed on lung tumor tissue. The TCR originated in a man aged 60-69 years with small cell lung cancer. V usage is TRBV5-4 and J usage is TRBJ2-1; TRBD2 might be the D (6 bases). CDR3 amino acids: CARRPPAGLEQFF. DNA for the CDR3: TGTGCCCGCAGGCCCCCGGCGGGACTTGAGCAGTTCTTC.